This note documents a single T cell receptor (beta chain) sequence. The entry originates in a study of blood T cell dynamics during melanoma immunotherapy. The protocol was immunoSEQ multiplex PCR, while the TCRdb copy is restricted to in-frame clones and leaves out a portion. This table holds approximately 6,800 clones, 84% found once. Time point of the sample: pre-treatment baseline. Blood was drawn before treatment and at week 3 after checkpoint blockade. Apart from a couple of fast progressors, RECIST 1.1 response was judged 12 weeks post-infusion. CDR3 length: 16 residues. Germline values: CDR1 SGHTA, CDR2 FQGNSA. V gave up 0 bases and J gave up 5 bases; unmatched junction bases: 9.

This rearrangement joins TRBV7-2 to TRBJ2-7, with 8 positions matching TRBD1. The source is a human donor with melanoma. The starting material was blood, obtained from a patient treated with checkpoint blockade. The CDR3 sequence is CASSLAIGTGQDEQYF. The CDR3 nucleotides read TGTGCCAGCAGCTTAGCAATTGGGACAGGCCAGGACGAGCAGTACTTC.